This is a list of T cell receptor beta chains from one sample in a study of shared clonotypes between healthy human individuals. Assay: immunoSEQ multiplex PCR; the TCRdb copy retains only in-frame clones and omits some. The top ten hold roughly 1% of the sample, which has around 2,000,000 clones, less than 95% seen once. Sample: naive CD8+ T cells sorted from blood. All receptors come from a man younger than 30 in good health. CDR3s leave out the opening cysteine and the closing phenylalanine or tryptophan.

j_call | cdr3_length | v_call | cdr3_aa
TRBJ2-7 | 10 | TRBV28 | ASSPASYEQY
TRBJ2-1 | 14 | TRBV15 | ATSREREGYYNEQF
TRBJ1-2 | 10 | TRBV7-2 | ASLRGEHGYT
TRBJ2-7 | 11 | TRBV2 | ASSEGQGHEQY
TRBJ2-1 | 12 | TRBV2 | ASTTSGRYNEQF
TRBJ2-2 | 14 | TRBV11-2 | ASRGLRVTRTGELF
TRBJ2-1 | 10 | TRBV5-1 | ASSWNYNEQF
TRBJ1-5 | 12 | TRBV27 | ASSLRQGNQPQH
TRBJ2-7 | 14 | TRBV5-1 | ASSLDGSEGSYEQY
TRBJ1-2 | 11 | TRBV4-3 | ASSQDGYYGYT
TRBJ2-3 | 17 | TRBV27 | ASSSYQNPGLFTTDTQY
TRBJ2-7 | 14 | TRBV28 | ASSFLTGGGTYEQY
TRBJ2-7 | 12 | TRBV15 | ATSRGRQDYEQY
TRBJ1-2 | 13 | TRBV11-3 | ASSPRRGLDYGYT
TRBJ2-1 | 14 | TRBV29-1 | SVEVGQGVSYNEQF
TRBJ2-7 | 12 | TRBV2 | ASSEGGDGYEQY
TRBJ1-2 | 12 | TRBV7-9 | ASSLNQGHYGYT
TRBJ1-1 | 16 | TRBV6-1 | ASSEGTFRASVNTEAF
TRBJ2-3 | 17 | TRBV7-9 | ASSSGLAGGPGGSDTQY
TRBJ1-1 | 13 | TRBV18 | ASSPGTILGLEAF
TRBJ2-5 | 12 | TRBV5-1 | ASGGPGLWETQY
TRBJ2-1 | 15 | TRBV5-1 | ASSLALAGFYANEQF
TRBJ2-7 | 10 | TRBV6-1 | ASSETSDEQY
TRBJ2-7 | 12 | TRBV27 | ASSLRTDGYEQY
TRBJ2-5 | 15 | TRBV7-9 | ASSLGTSGSVGETQY
TRBJ2-5 | 11 | TRBV11-3 | ASSFLAGETQY
TRBJ2-7 | 10 | TRBV6-5 | ASSLTRYEQY
TRBJ2-1 | 15 | TRBV7-9 | ASSLGHITANYNEQF
TRBJ1-6 | 13 | TRBV9 | ASSAEDSLNSPLH
TRBJ2-7 | 10 | TRBV5-6 | ASSWGTYEQY
TRBJ1-1 | 11 | TRBV9 | ASSVMPDTEAF
TRBJ1-1 | 14 | TRBV27 | ASSLSPGAMNTEAF
TRBJ1-5 | 10 | TRBV6-5 | ATTGGGQPQH
TRBJ2-7 | 12 | TRBV30 | AWSVRSSSYEQY
TRBJ1-2 | 15 | TRBV29-1 | SVEDWGDDTGNYGYT
TRBJ2-3 | 12 | TRBV27 | ASSQSGTTDTQY
TRBJ2-2 | 15 | TRBV4-3 | ASSHDIQRPVPGELF
TRBJ1-2 | 13 | TRBV28 | ASSLSGLQNAGYT
TRBJ2-3 | 16 | TRBV10-3 | AISDPPGLAGGADTQY
TRBJ2-5 | 9 | TRBV5-1 | ASRAQETQY
TRBJ2-7 | 12 | TRBV7-9 | ASSFRDGDYEQY
TRBJ2-7 | 12 | TRBV19 | ASSIGSVRSEQY
TRBJ2-7 | 13 | TRBV10-3 | AISDLASGSYEQY
TRBJ2-3 | 12 | TRBV6-5 | ASSPSGETDTQY
TRBJ2-7 | 12 | TRBV5-4 | ASSWVGQIYEQY
TRBJ2-7 | 15 | TRBV11-2 | ASSSLSIDWGMYEQY